These 12 T cell receptor beta chains came from one sample sequenced in a study of blood T cells in healthy people across ages. The use of a sample-barcoded 5' primer and a J-beta primer mix characterized a second PCR of roughly 6 to 12 cycles. TCRdb independently ran MiXCR on the 5' RACE reads; one entry per CDR3 protein. The sample holds roughly 1,800,000 distinct CDR3 sequences, about 50% seen once. Sequenced material: blood. The receptors come from a woman aged 40 to 49 in good health.

This clonotype was observed a handful of times. CDR3 DNA sequence: TGCAGTGCTACGACAGGGATGTTCTACGAGCAGTACTTC. Protein sequence: CSATTGMFYEQYF. V gene TRBV20-1 combines with J gene TRBJ2-7, with TRBD1 matching 7 bases. CDR3 length: 13 residues. Germline V CDR1 and CDR2: DFQATT, SNEGSKA (reference sequence). Germline trimming cut 4 bases from V and 3 bases from J; bases unmatched to any gene: 6.

This chain connects TRBV6-5 to TRBJ2-3; D perhaps matches TRBD1 (7 bases). CDR3 size: 14 residues. The germline gives CDR1 MNHEY, CDR2 SVGAGI. Trimming cost V 6 bases and J 2 bases, with 12 bases left between them. CDR3 sequence (DNA): TGTGCCAGCAGCAGGGGGGAACACACAGATACGCAGTATTTT. Translation: CASSRGEHTDTQYF.

CDR3 loop: CASSLFGAGKLFF. As DNA, the CDR3 is TGTGCCAGCAGTTTATTCGGCGCCGGCAAACTGTTTTTT. This rearrangement joins TRBV28 to TRBJ1-4; D call uncertain. The CDR3 spans 13 residues. Trimming took off 1 base at V and 11 bases at J, with 11 bases between the two ends. In germline, CDR1 is MDHEN, CDR2 SYDVKM.

The CDR3 DNA sequence: TGTGCCAGCAGCTTAGCTCCTGGACAGGGCGAGGATAGCTGGAACTCCTACAATGAGCAGTTCTTC. Amino acid sequence: CASSLAPGQGEDSWNSYNEQFF. The chain has TRBV11-1 and TRBJ2-1, with 8 bases fitting TRBD1. CDR3 length: 22 residues. The J segment lost 0 bases and the V segment lost 0 bases, leaving 19 bases of the junction unmatched. Germline V gene data show CDR1 as SGHAT and CDR2 as FQDESV (reference sequence).

This chain links TRBV6-1 with TRBJ2-7; tentatively, D is TRBD1 (6 bases). CDR1 MNHNS and CDR2 SASEGT come from the germline V gene. The V end lost 6 bases, the J end lost 3 bases, and 21 bases lay between the germline ends. The CDR3 length is 16 residues. CDR3 sequence reads: CASRKVTGTTLYEQYF. In nucleotides, the CDR3 is TGTGCCAGCAGGAAAGTCACCGGGACAACCCTCTACGAGCAGTACTTC.

The rearrangement links TRBV3-1 to TRBJ2-7, with TRBD1 matching over 9 bases. This CDR3 contains 14 residues. V lost 6 bases to trimming and J lost 7 bases; unmatched junction nucleotides: 10. The germline CDR1 and CDR2 sequences are LGHDT and YNNKEL (reference sequence). The CDR3 loop reads CASRSNRGQYEQYF. As DNA, the CDR3 is TGTGCCAGCAGGTCCAACAGGGGGCAGTATGAGCAGTACTTC.

This chain joins TRBV2 and TRBJ1-2; D may be TRBD1 (6 bases). Germline loops: CDR1 SNHLY, CDR2 FYNNEI. The V end was cut by 6 bases, the J end by 4 bases, with 15 bases between. CDR3 size: 14 residues. The CDR3 loop is CASRMTGWPYGYTF. The CDR3 coding sequence is TGTGCCAGCAGGATGACAGGTTGGCCCTATGGCTACACCTTC.

V and J are TRBV7-9 and TRBJ2-6; 9 positions agree with TRBD2. Trimming cost V 8 bases and J 4 bases; bases outside gene matches: 3. The V gene's germline CDR1 is SEHNR and CDR2 FQNEAQ (reference sequence). This CDR3 is 14 amino acids long. Written as DNA, the CDR3 is TGTGCCAGCCGCCTAGCGGGGGGGGCCAACGTCCTGACTTTC. This encodes CASRLAGGANVLTF.

With respect to this clonotype: A read error may explain this, as a much larger clone is one base away. V and J are TRBV4-2 and TRBJ1-2; D remains ambiguous. Germline V gene data show CDR1 as LGHNA and CDR2 as YNFKEQ. V lost 3 bases to trimming and J lost 4 bases, with 12 bases between them. The CDR3 totals 14 residues. The CDR3 nucleotides are TGTGCCAGCAGCCAGTACGCGGGGTCCTATGGCTACACCTTC. This gives the protein CASSQYAGSYGYTF.

The rearrangement links TRBV4-3 to TRBJ2-1, with TRBD2 identical over 8 bases. CDR1 is LGHNA and CDR2 is YSLEER in the germline V gene. The CDR3 contains 14 residues. The J segment lost 5 bases and the V segment lost 10 bases, leaving 10 bases of the junction unmatched. DNA for the CDR3: TGCGCCACTAGGGGCGGGGGGCGAAACAATGAGCAGTTCTTC. Its protein is CATRGGGRNNEQFF.

The CDR3 loop reads CASRTSGAGGLNEQFF. CDR3 DNA sequence: TGTGCCAGCAGAACCTCCGGGGCGGGGGGGCTAAATGAGCAGTTCTTC. The genes are TRBV28 and TRBJ2-1; 9 bases are shared with TRBD2. The CDR3 consists of 16 residues. CDR1 MDHEN and CDR2 SYDVKM come from the germline V gene. V trimming: 6 bases; J trimming: 7 bases; junction bases outside the gene matches: 13. Together with reference TRBV28 and TRBJ2-1, the CDR3 gives the full variable domain: DVKVTQSSRYLVKRTGEKVFLECVQDMDHENMFWYRQDPGLGLRLIYFSYDVKMKEKGDIPEGYSVSREKKERFSLILESASTNQTSMYLCASRTSGAGGLNEQFFGPGTRLTVL.

The rearrangement joins TRBV24-1 to TRBJ2-1, with 10 bases aligning to TRBD1. In germline, CDR1 is KGHDR, CDR2 SFDVKD. The junction had 5 bases not matched to a gene; V was cut back by 5 bases and J by 2 bases. The CDR3 has 16 amino acids. The chain's CDR3 is CATSGVGTGAYNEQFF. The CDR3 DNA reads as TGTGCCACCAGTGGGGTAGGGACAGGGGCCTACAATGAGCAGTTCTTC.